The entry below gives a single T cell receptor beta chain sequence along with its context. Its antigen is unknown. CDR1 SGHNT and CDR2 YYREEE come from the germline V gene (reference sequence). V lost 4 bases and J lost 3; bases outside the gene matches: 8. The CDR3 is 15 amino acids. This sample is drawn from a study of cytomegalovirus exposure and HLA in healthy donors. Study-wide points: Trimming of TCR beta V- and J-genes showed a link, identified in a later analysis, to a missense DCLRE1C variant. Judged likely to be a sequencing artifact was a cluster of highly shared sequence variants. A later analysis reportedly found fewer N-insertions in an Asian-associated ancestry cluster than the approximately 660-donor mean.

The PCR employed 60 Vbeta primers together with 13 Jbeta primers. Clones were read by immunoSEQ multiplex PCR, and TCRdb kept only the in-frame ones, dropping some. The table records about 61,000 clones, roughly 90% of them present only once. The clonotype was recovered from a man aged 30 to 39 in good health and CMV-seropositive. This rearrangement joins TRBV5-4 to TRBJ2-7; 9 bases fit TRBD2. The sequenced material came from PBMCs. The CDR3 DNA reads as TGTGCCAGCAGCAACCGGAAACTAGCGGGCTACGAGCAGTACTTC. Translation: CASSNRKLAGYEQYF.